The 25 T cell receptor beta chains below come from one sample, sequenced in a study of T cells after yellow fever vaccination. MiXCR, run by TCRdb on the 5' RACE reads, gives a single entry per CDR3 protein. The data show 450,000 to 550,000 distinct CDR3 sequences, about a fifth seen once. The material sequenced was PBMCs, taken roughly 23 days after the first yellow fever vaccination. These receptor sequences come from a man younger than 30 who received the YFV17D yellow fever vaccine.

This clonotype showed up just a few times. J is TRBJ1-2 and V is TRBV5-6; D is undetermined. V shed 2 bases and J shed 6 bases, with 8 bases lying between them. The CDR3 sequence is 12 residues long. Germline V gene lookup returns CDR1 SGHDT and CDR2 YYEEEE. The CDR3 region has the DNA TGTGCCAGCAGCTTCAATCTTAATGGCTACACCTTC. This translates into CASSFNLNGYTF.

The V call is TRBV7-3, the J call TRBJ2-2; D is unresolved. V was cut by 3 bases and J by 7 bases, with 12 bases left in between. The germline CDR1 and CDR2 sequences are SGHTA and FQGTGA. CDR3 length equals 14 residues. The CDR3 loop reads CASSLWVEGGELFF. CDR3 DNA: TGTGCCAGCAGCTTGTGGGTAGAAGGCGGGGAGCTGTTTTTT.

This chain joins TRBV5-4 and TRBJ2-1; tentatively, D is TRBD1 or TRBD2 (5 bases each). Trimming removed 7 bases at V and 1 base at J, with 12 bases between. The CDR3 is 14 residues long. CDR1 SGHNT and CDR2 YYREEE come from the germline V gene (reference sequence). CDR3 in DNA: TGTGCCAGCCCTGGGGGAGAGTCCTACAATGAGCAGTTCTTC. Its protein is CASPGGESYNEQFF. The full variable domain, its missing parts supplied by reference TRBV5-4 and TRBJ2-1, is ETGVTQSPTHLIKTRGQQVTLRCSSQSGHNTVSWYQQALGQGPQFIFQYYREEENGRGNFPPRFSGLQFPNYSSELNVNALELDDSALYLCASPGGESYNEQFFGPGTRLTVL.

This clonotype has ten or more counts. The chain is built from TRBV5-1 and TRBJ2-3; the D gene is possibly TRBD1 (5 bases). Trimming took off 0 bases at V and 5 bases at J, with 16 bases between the two ends. The CDR3 runs to 16 residues. Germline V gene lookup returns CDR1 SGHRS and CDR2 YFSETQ. The CDR3 reads CASSLEGATQGDTQYF. The CDR3 nucleotides read TGCGCCAGCAGCTTGGAAGGCGCAACCCAGGGAGATACGCAGTATTTT.

The chain employs TRBV2 and TRBJ1-6, with 7 bases lining up with TRBD1. The CDR3 length is 14 residues. The V segment lost 6 bases and the J segment 7 bases; nucleotides outside the gene matches: 6. From germline, CDR1 is SNHLY and CDR2 FYNNEI. CDR3 region: CASRGGAGNSPLHF. CDR3 DNA: TGTGCCAGCAGAGGGGGCGCGGGAAATTCACCCCTCCACTTT.

This clonotype has a count of ten or more. CDR3 in amino acids: CSARDDNGGNEQFF. CDR3 bases: TGCAGTGCTAGAGATGATAACGGGGGGAATGAGCAGTTCTTC. The genes are TRBV20-1 and TRBJ2-1, with 7 nucleotides matching TRBD2. The V and J ends lost 0 bases and 7 bases, in that order; junction bases with no gene match: 6. Germline CDR1 DFQATT, CDR2 SNEGSKA (reference sequence). The CDR3 has 14 residues.

The chain employs TRBV25-1 and TRBJ1-2; TRBD1 aligns across 8 bases. Germline V lookup: CDR1 MGHDK, CDR2 SYGVNS. V lost 6 bases and J lost 5; bases outside the gene matches: 5. The CDR3 has 13 amino acids. CDR3 amino acids: CASSAGQEYGYTF. CDR3 bases: TGTGCCAGCAGCGCGGGACAGGAGTATGGCTACACCTTC.

A few counts support this clonotype. The V gene is TRBV5-1, the J gene TRBJ2-5; tentative D call: TRBD2 (6 bases). Trimming removed 5 bases at V and 5 bases at J, with 13 bases between. From germline, CDR1 is SGHRS and CDR2 YFSETQ. This CDR3 region has 13 residues. The CDR3 DNA follows: TGCGCCAGCAGGGACGGAGGGATGGAGACCCAGTACTTC. It yields the protein CASRDGGMETQYF.

This clonotype was observed a few times. This sequence joins TRBV18 and TRBJ2-7, with a tentative D call TRBD1 (6 bases). Trimming removed 6 bases at V and 2 bases at J, with 17 bases between. Germline assignment: CDR1 KGHSH and CDR2 LQKENI. The CDR3 totals 15 residues. CDR3 DNA sequence: TGTGCCAGCTCGAACGCACGGCAGGGGACCTACGAGCAGTACGTC. It is translated as CASSNARQGTYEQYV.

This sequence joins TRBV11-2 and TRBJ2-5; 8 bases fit TRBD1. The junction had 6 bases not matched to a gene; V was cut back by 0 bases and J by 6 bases. Looked up from germline, CDR1 is SGHAT and CDR2 is FQNNGV. The CDR3 length is 15 residues. The chain's CDR3 is CASSLDKDRAQTQYF. The CDR3 DNA reads as TGTGCCAGCAGCTTAGATAAGGACAGGGCGCAGACCCAGTACTTC.

In this sample, this clonotype turned up many times. The chain recombines TRBV20-1 with TRBJ1-2; tentative D call: TRBD1 (6 bases). The germline V and J ends were trimmed by 6 bases and 8 bases, with 19 bases remaining between them. The CDR3 sequence is 13 residues long. The germline V gene encodes CDR1 DFQATT and CDR2 SNEGSKA (reference sequence). The chain's CDR3 is CSAPDRTKRGYTF. In nucleotides, the CDR3 is TGCAGTGCCCCGGACAGAACCAAGAGGGGCTACACCTTC.

This clonotype showed up just a few times. The chain joins TRBV10-2 to TRBJ2-5; no clear D gene. This CDR3 spans 11 amino acids. Germline V gives CDR1 WSHSY, CDR2 SAAADI. Trimming removed 6 bases from V and 7 bases from J, with 9 bases in between. The CDR3 sequence is CASRDRGTQYF. In nucleotides, the CDR3 is TGCGCCAGCAGGGACCGAGGGACCCAGTACTTC.

Only a few counts were recorded for this clonotype. The chain uses TRBV5-1 and TRBJ2-5; no clear D gene. The germline V gene encodes CDR1 SGHRS and CDR2 YFSETQ. This CDR3 region has 14 residues. Between the trimmed V and J ends, which lost 2 bases and 5 bases, there was a span of 13 bases. The CDR3 DNA sequence: TGCGCCAGCAGCTTAAACACAGCCCGGGAGACCCAGTACTTC. Translation gives CASSLNTARETQYF.

This clonotype turned up a few times. The chain is built from TRBV12-3 or TRBV12-4 and TRBJ2-5; 9 nucleotides agree with TRBD2. J lost 5 bases, V lost 7 bases, and 14 bases had no gene match. The CDR3 extends over 16 amino acids. The CDR3, as DNA: TGTGCCAGCACTCAACCTAGCGGGGCCGGGGTGGAGACCCAGTACTTC. It encodes CASTQPSGAGVETQYF.

This clonotype occurred a few times. This chain uses TRBV12-3 or TRBV12-4 with TRBJ1-4; TRBD1 matches at 11 bases. The V segment lost 4 bases and the J segment 9 bases; nucleotides outside the gene matches: 7. The CDR3 covers 15 residues. The CDR3 region is CASSSLGQGAQKLFF. The CDR3 nucleotides are TGTGCCAGCAGTTCCCTTGGACAGGGGGCCCAAAAACTGTTTTTT.

This clonotype was detected a few times. The V gene is TRBV15, the J gene TRBJ1-4; no clear D gene. Germline assignment: CDR1 LNHNV and CDR2 YYDKDF (reference sequence). The CDR3 runs 14 residues. V gave up 0 bases and J gave up 8 bases, with 10 bases separating them. CDR3 sequence (DNA): TGTGCCACCAGCAGAGAGGAAGACGGAGAAAAACTGTTTTTT. This gives the protein CATSREEDGEKLFF.

The V and J genes are TRBV6-2 or TRBV6-3 and TRBJ1-5; 7 bases align to TRBD1. The CDR3 sequence is 16 residues long. Germline lookup yields CDR1 MNHEY and CDR2 SVGEGT. Germline trimming cut 6 bases from V and 0 bases from J; bases unmatched to any gene: 8. CDR3 residues: CASRSTGQVSNQPQHF. In DNA, the CDR3 is TGTGCCAGCAGGTCCACAGGACAGGTTAGCAATCAGCCCCAGCATTTT.

This clonotype has only a few counts. The chain combines TRBV29-1 with TRBJ2-3; D call uncertain. Germline-derived CDR1 and CDR2 are SQVTM and ANQGSEA. Trimming took 5 bases from V and 1 from J, leaving 16 bases between them. The CDR3 runs 15 residues. The CDR3 DNA sequence: TGCAGCGTTAAAAGAGGAAGCTTGGGCACAGATACGCAGTATTTT. Residues: CSVKRGSLGTDTQYF.

This clonotype was counted between two and nine times. This chain's CDR3 is CASSLNPSLGRKPGELFF. CDR3 nucleotides: TGTGCCAGCAGTTTAAACCCCTCGTTAGGGAGAAAGCCCGGGGAGCTGTTTTTT. The rearrangement joins TRBV27 to TRBJ2-2; D may be TRBD2 (5 bases). From germline, CDR1 is MNHEY and CDR2 SMNVEV (reference sequence). V was clipped by 2 bases and J by 6 bases, with 22 bases between them. This CDR3 comprises 18 residues.

The rearrangement links TRBV24-1 to TRBJ2-3; the D gene could be TRBD1 or TRBD2 (5 bases each). The CDR3 consists of 14 residues. Trimming cost V 2 bases and J 13 bases, with 18 bases left between them. Germline loops: CDR1 KGHDR, CDR2 SFDVKD. The CDR3 DNA reads TGTGCCACCAGTGATTCACCCCCGGGACGTCAGAAGTATTTT. Amino acids: CATSDSPPGRQKYF.

The chain links TRBV6-5 to TRBJ2-3; 7 bases match TRBD1. CDR3 length equals 15 residues. Germline V gene sequence: CDR1 MNHEY, CDR2 SVGAGI. Trimming removed 0 bases from V and 3 bases from J; junction bases left unmatched: 3. The CDR3: CASSYSDRATDTQYF. CDR3 coding DNA: TGTGCCAGCAGTTACTCCGACAGGGCGACAGATACGCAGTATTTT.

The chain combines TRBV7-9 with TRBJ2-2; 7 bases fit TRBD1. The CDR3 has 16 residues. The V gene's germline CDR1 is SEHNR and CDR2 FQNEAQ (reference sequence). V lost 5 bases, J lost 1 base, and 7 bases stayed unmatched. DNA for the CDR3: TGTGCCAGCAGCCTCCCCGACAGGGAGAACACCGGGGAGCTGTTTTTT. This gives the protein CASSLPDRENTGELFF.

The table lists this clonotype with a few counts. The chain uses TRBV6-5 and TRBJ2-1, with D perhaps assigned TRBD1 or TRBD2 (5 bases each). Between the trimmed V and J ends, which lost 2 bases and 8 bases, there was a span of 25 bases. In germline, CDR1 is MNHEY, CDR2 SVGAGI. This CDR3 is 18 amino acids long. CDR3 loop: CASSYTPPFGTLGDEQFF. CDR3 coding DNA: TGTGCCAGCAGTTACACCCCGCCCTTCGGGACGTTGGGGGATGAGCAGTTCTTC.

As concerns this clonotype: Germline and junction disagree at one end, which may indicate a read error. The chain couples TRBV4-1 to TRBJ1-2, with D possibly being TRBD1 (5 bases). Germline-derived CDR1 and CDR2 are MGHRA and YSYEKL. The CDR3 length is 15 residues. The CDR3 protein is CASSQDPGQSRGYTF. The CDR3 DNA sequence: TGCGCCAGCAGCCAAGATCCCGGGCAGTCGAGGGGCTATACCTTC.

This rearrangement joins TRBV7-6 to TRBJ2-1, with TRBD1 identical over 7 bases. Germline V gene lookup returns CDR1 SGHVS and CDR2 FNYEAQ. Trimming removed 5 bases from V and 9 bases from J; junction bases left unmatched: 4. The CDR3 totals 12 residues. Here the CDR3 DNA reads TGTGCCAGCAGCGAACAGGGGACTGAGCAGTTCTTC. Translation: CASSEQGTEQFF.